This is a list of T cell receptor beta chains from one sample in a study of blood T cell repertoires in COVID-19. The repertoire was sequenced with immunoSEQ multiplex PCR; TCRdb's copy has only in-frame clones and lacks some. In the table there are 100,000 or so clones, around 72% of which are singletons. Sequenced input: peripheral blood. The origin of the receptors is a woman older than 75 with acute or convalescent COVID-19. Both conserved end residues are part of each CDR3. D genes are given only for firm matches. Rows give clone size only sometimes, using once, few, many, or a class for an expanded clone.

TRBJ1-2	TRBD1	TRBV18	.	TGTGCCAGCTCACTCACAGGGGTCGACTATGGCTACACCTTC	CASSLTGVDYGYTF
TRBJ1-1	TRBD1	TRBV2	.	TGTGCCAGCAGTCCCTACGACAGGGGTGAAGCTTTCTTT	CASSPYDRGEAFF
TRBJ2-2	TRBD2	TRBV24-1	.	TGTGCCACCAGCGACATGCCCCTGACTAGCGGAATCACCGGGGAGCTGTTTTTT	CATSDMPLTSGITGELFF
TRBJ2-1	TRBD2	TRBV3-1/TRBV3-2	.	TGTGCCAGCAGCCAAGTTTCGGGGGGGCCGATGTATGAGCAGTTCTTC	CASSQVSGGPMYEQFF
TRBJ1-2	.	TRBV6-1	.	TGTGCCAGCAGTGAAGAGGACTCGGCCTTTTATGGCTACACCTTC	CASSEEDSAFYGYTF
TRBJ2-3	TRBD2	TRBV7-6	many	TGTGCCAGCAGCTTCGGTAGCGGGGGGCTTGCAGATACGCAGTATTTT	CASSFGSGGLADTQYF
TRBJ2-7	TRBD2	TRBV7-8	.	TGTGCCAGCAGCGGCGGGACTAGCGGCCTCTACGAGCAGTACTTC	CASSGGTSGLYEQYF
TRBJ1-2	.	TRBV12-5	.	TGTGCTAGTGGTTTATATAAACACTACACCTTC	CASGLYKHYTF
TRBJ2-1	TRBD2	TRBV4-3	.	TGCGCCAGCAGCCAAGATCTTCTAGCGGGCAGTAATGAGCAGTTCTTC	CASSQDLLAGSNEQFF
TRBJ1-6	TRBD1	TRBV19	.	TGTGCCAGTAAGGGACAGGGGGCCGAATATAATTCACCCCTCCACTTT	CASKGQGAEYNSPLHF
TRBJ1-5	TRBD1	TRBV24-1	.	TGTGCCACCAAAGATGGGACAGGGGATCAGCCCCAGCATTTT	CATKDGTGDQPQHF
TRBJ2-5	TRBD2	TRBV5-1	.	TGCGCCAGCAGCTTGGTCAGGGCTAGCGGGGGCCAAGAGACCCAGTACTTC	CASSLVRASGGQETQYF
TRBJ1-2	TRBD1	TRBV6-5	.	TGTGCCAGCACCAGGACAGGCTATGGCTACACCTTC	CASTRTGYGYTF
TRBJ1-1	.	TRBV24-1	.	TGTGCCACCAAAGACAGGAGGAACACTGAAGCTTTCTTT	CATKDRRNTEAFF
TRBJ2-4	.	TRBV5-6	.	TGTGCCAGCACCTCAGGTCTTCGGGCAGGGTTGGACATTCAGTACTTC	CASTSGLRAGLDIQYF
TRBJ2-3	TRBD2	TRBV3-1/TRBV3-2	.	TGTGCCAGCAGCCAAATGGGCGGGGGGGCTAGCACAGATACGCAGTATTTT	CASSQMGGGASTDTQYF
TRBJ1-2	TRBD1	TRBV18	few	TGTGCCAGCTCACCACTGGACAGGAATGATGGCTACACCTTC	CASSPLDRNDGYTF
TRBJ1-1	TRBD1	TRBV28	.	TGTGCCAGCAGTTGGGACAGTAGGACTGAAGCTTTCTTT	CASSWDSRTEAFF
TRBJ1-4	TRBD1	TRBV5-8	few	TGTGCCAGCAGCTTAACAGGGGGCCAAAATGAAAAACTGTTTTTT	CASSLTGGQNEKLFF
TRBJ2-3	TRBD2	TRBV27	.	TGTGCCAGCGCCTGGTCGTTGACTAGCGGGGAGGATACGCAGTATTTT	CASAWSLTSGEDTQYF
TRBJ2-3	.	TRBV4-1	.	TGCGCCAGCAGCGGTGGTGAGAAGCGGTACACAGATACGCAGTATTTT	CASSGGEKRYTDTQYF
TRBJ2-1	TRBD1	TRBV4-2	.	TGTGCCAGCAGCGGGGCCGACAGGGGCCCCTACAATGAGCAGTTCTTC	CASSGADRGPYNEQFF
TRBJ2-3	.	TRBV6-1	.	TGTGCCAGCAGTGAATTCACAGGCACAGATACGCAGTATTTT	CASSEFTGTDTQYF
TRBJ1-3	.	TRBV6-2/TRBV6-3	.	TGTGCCAGCAGTTACTCGCAGGGCTCCTACTCTGGAAACACCATATATTTT	CASSYSQGSYSGNTIYF
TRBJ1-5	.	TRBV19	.	TGTGCCAGTTTGATCCAGGCAGGCAGCAATCAGCCCCAGCATTTT	CASLIQAGSNQPQHF
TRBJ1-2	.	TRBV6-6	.	TGTGCCAGCAGTTACTCGTCAGGGATCTATGGCTACACCTTC	CASSYSSGIYGYTF
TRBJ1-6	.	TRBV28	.	TGTGCCAGCAGTCGACCCAGGTCACCCCTCCACTTT	CASSRPRSPLHF
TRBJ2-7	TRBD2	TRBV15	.	TGTGCCACCAGCACCCGACGGTTCGGGGGGACCTACGAGCAGTACTTC	CATSTRRFGGTYEQYF
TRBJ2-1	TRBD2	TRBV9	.	TGTGCCAGCAGCGTAGGGAAACTAGCGGGGGTGTTATACAATGAGCAGTTCTTC	CASSVGKLAGVLYNEQFF
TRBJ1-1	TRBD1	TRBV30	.	TGTGCCTGGTCCAAGGGGGCCTCGAACACTGAAGCTTTCTTT	CAWSKGASNTEAFF
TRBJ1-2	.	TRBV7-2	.	TGTGCCAGCAGCTTAGTTCGCAGTACCCGAGGGGGCTACACCTTC	CASSLVRSTRGGYTF
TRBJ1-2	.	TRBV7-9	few	TGTGCCAGCAGCTTAGGTCAGGGTAACTATGGCTACACCTTC	CASSLGQGNYGYTF
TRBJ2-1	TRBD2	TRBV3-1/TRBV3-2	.	TGTGCCAGCAGCCTCCGGACTAGCGGCGAGCAGTTCTTC	CASSLRTSGEQFF
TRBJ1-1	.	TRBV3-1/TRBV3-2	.	TGTGCCAGCAGCGCCATACCGGGGGTTACTGAAGCTTTCTTT	CASSAIPGVTEAFF
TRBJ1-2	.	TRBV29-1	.	TGCAGCGTAACACTAACTAAAGCTAACTATGGCTACACCTTC	CSVTLTKANYGYTF
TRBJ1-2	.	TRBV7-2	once	TGTGCCAGCAGCTTGGACAGAGGGATGGACACCTTC	CASSLDRGMDTF
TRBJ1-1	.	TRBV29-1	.	TGCAGAGCCTCAGCAGGCACCGGCACTGAAGCTTTCTTT	CRASAGTGTEAFF
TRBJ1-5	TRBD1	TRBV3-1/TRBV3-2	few	TGTGCCAGCAGTCATACAGGGGGCAATCAGCCCCAGCATTTT	CASSHTGGNQPQHF
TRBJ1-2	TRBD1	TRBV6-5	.	TGTGCCAGCAGTCCGGACAGGGGAGCGGGCTACACCTTC	CASSPDRGAGYTF
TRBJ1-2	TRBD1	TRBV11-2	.	TGTGCCAGCAGCTTTGGACAGGGACCTAACTATGGCTACACCTTC	CASSFGQGPNYGYTF
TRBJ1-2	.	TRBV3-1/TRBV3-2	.	TGTGCCAGCAGCCAAGATTGGGGGGATGGCTACACCTTC	CASSQDWGDGYTF
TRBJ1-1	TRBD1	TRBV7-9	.	TGTGCCAGCAGCTTAGACAGGGGGGACACTGAAGCTTTCTTT	CASSLDRGDTEAFF
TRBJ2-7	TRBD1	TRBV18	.	TGTGCCAGCTCACCCGAATTGACAGGGGAATACGAGCAGTACTTC	CASSPELTGEYEQYF
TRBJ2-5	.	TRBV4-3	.	TGCGCCAGCAGCCAAGATTGGAGACGGGGAGAGACCCAGTACTTC	CASSQDWRRGETQYF
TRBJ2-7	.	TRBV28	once	TGTGCCAGCAGTTTACGGTCCTACGAGCAGTACTTC	CASSLRSYEQYF
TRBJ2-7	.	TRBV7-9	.	TGTGCCAGCAGCTTAATCCCGACCCCGAGGTACGAGCAGTACTTC	CASSLIPTPRYEQYF
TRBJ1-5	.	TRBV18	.	TGTGCCAGCTCACCGATACGACAAACCAATCAGCCCCAGCATTTT	CASSPIRQTNQPQHF
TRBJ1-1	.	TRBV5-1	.	TGCGCCAGCAGCTCGTTAGCAAACACTGAAGCTTTCTTT	CASSSLANTEAFF
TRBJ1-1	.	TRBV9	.	TGTGCCAGCAGCAAATCGGGGGACACTGAAGCTTTCTTT	CASSKSGDTEAFF
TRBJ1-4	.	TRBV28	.	TGTGCCAGCAGTTTATTGGGAGATGAAAAACTGTTTTTT	CASSLLGDEKLFF
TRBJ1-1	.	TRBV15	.	TGTGCCACCAGCAGAGAACGGAGGAGAGCTTTCTTT	CATSRERRRAFF
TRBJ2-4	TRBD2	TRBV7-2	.	TGTGCCAGCAGCTTCAGCGGGGGGGCTGGCAAAAACATTCAGTACTTC	CASSFSGGAGKNIQYF
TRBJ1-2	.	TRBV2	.	TGTGCCAGCAGTACATCGACTGTCTATGGCTACACCTTC	CASSTSTVYGYTF
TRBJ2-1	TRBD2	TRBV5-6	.	TGTGCCAGCAGCTACACTAGCGGGGGCTACAATGAGCAGTTCTTC	CASSYTSGGYNEQFF